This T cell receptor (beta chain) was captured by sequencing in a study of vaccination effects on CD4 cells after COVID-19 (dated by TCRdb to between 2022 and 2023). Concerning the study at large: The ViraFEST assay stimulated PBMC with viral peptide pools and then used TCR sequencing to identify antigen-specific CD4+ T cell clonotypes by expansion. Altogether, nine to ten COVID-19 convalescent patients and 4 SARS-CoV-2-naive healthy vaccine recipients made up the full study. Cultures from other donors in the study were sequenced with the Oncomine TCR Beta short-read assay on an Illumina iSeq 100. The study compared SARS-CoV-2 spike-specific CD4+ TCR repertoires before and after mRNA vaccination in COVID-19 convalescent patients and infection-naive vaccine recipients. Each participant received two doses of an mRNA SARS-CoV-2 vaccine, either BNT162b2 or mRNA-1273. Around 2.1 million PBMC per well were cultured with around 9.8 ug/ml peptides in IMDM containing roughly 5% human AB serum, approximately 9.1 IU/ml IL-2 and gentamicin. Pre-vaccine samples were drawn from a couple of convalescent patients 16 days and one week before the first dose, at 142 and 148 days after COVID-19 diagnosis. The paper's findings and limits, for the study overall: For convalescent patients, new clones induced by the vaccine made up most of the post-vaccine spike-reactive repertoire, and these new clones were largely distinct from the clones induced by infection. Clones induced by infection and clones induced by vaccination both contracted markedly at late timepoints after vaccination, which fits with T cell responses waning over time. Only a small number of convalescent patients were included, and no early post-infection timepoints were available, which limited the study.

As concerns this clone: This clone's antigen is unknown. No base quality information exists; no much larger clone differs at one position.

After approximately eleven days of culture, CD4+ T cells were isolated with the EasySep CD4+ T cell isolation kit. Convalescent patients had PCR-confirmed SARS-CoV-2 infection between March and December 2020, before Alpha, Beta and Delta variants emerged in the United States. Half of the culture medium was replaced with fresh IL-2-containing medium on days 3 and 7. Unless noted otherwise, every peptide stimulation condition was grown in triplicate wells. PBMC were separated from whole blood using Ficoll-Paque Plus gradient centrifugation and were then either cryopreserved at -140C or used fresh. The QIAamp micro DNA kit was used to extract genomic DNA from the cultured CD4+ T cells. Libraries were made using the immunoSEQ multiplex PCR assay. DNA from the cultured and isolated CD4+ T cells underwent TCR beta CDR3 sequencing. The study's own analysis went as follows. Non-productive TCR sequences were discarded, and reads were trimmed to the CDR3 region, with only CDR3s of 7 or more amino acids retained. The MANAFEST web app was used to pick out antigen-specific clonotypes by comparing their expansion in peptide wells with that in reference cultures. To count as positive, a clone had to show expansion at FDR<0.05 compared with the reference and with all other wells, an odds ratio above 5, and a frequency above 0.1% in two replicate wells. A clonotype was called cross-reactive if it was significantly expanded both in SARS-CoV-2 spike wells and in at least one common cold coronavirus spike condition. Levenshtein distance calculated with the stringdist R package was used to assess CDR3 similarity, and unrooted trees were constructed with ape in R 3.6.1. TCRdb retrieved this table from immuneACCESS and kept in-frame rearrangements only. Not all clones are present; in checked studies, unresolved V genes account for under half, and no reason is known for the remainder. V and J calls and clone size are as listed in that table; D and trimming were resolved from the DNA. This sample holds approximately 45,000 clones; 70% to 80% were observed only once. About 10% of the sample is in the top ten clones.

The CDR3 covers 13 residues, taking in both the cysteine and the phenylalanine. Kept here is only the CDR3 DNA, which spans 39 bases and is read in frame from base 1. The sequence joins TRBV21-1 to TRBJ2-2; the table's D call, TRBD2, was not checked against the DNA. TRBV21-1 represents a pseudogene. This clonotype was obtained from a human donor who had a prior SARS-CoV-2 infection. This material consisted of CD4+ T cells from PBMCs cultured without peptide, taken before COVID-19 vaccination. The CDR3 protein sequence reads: CASRRDYTGELFF. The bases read TGTGCCAGCAGGAGGGACTACACCGGGGAGCTGTTTTTT.